This TCR beta chain appears in the sequencing data of a study of control samples from healthy donors and cancer patients (TCRdb year 2020). Inclusive of the bounding cysteine and phenylalanine, the CDR3 is 13 residues long. This entry keeps only the CDR3 DNA: 39 bases, framed from base 1. The germline V gene provides CDR1 SGHRS and CDR2 YFSETQ. V is cut back by 4 bases and J by 10 bases, with 9 bases in the junction unmatched. To note about this clone: This clone's antigen is unknown. Per-nucleotide qualities are absent, and no much larger clonotype sits a single base away.

Library creation used the immunoSEQ multiplex PCR assay. TCRdb mirrors the immuneACCESS table, restricted to in-frame sequences. Some clones are absent from its copies; in checked studies, under half trace to an unresolved V gene, and the reason for the others is unknown. This sample has about 230,000 clones in its table, and approximately 80% of those were observed once. The biggest ten clones account for about an eighth of the sample. This clonotype was obtained from a woman aged 60-75 years with lung cancer. Sample: PBMCs. The receptor chain draws on TRBV5-1 and TRBJ1-1, and TRBD1 aligns with 8 junction nucleotides. DNA sequence: TGCGCCAGCAGCATCGGGACAGGTCCTCGAGCTTTCTTT. Translated, this is CASSIGTGPRAFF.